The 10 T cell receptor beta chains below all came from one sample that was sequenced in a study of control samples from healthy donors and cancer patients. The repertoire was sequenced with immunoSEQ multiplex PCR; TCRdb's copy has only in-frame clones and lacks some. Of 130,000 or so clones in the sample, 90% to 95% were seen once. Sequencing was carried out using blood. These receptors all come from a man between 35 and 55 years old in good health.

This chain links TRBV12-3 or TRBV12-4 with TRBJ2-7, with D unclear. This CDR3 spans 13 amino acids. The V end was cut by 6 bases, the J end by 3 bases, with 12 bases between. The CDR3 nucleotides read TGTGCCAGCAGGGTGCTAGGTCACTACGAGCAGTACTTC. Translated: CASRVLGHYEQYF.

This chain's CDR3 is CASSQEGSVSSSYEQYF. The CDR3 nucleotides are TGTGCCAGCAGCCAAGAAGGGTCGGTCTCGTCCTCCTACGAGCAGTACTTC. This chain links TRBV3-1 (or the pseudogene TRBV3-2) with TRBJ2-7, with no clear D. The germline V gene has CDR1 LGHDT and CDR2 YNNKEL (reference sequence). The V and J ends lost 0 bases and 0 bases respectively, with 15 bases between them. The CDR3 is 17 amino acids.

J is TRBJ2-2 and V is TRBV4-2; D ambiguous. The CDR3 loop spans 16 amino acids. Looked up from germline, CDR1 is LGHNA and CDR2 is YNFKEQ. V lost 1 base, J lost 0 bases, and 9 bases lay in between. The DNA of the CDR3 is TGTGCCAGCAGCCAAGGTGTACAGACGAACACCGGGGAGCTGTTTTTT. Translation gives CASSQGVQTNTGELFF.

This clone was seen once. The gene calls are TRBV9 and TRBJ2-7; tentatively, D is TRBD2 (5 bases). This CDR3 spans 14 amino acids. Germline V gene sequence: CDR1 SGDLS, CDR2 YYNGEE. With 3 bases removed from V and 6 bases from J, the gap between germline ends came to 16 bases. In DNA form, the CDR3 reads TGTGCCAGCAGCGAGGGCGGGCAGTACGGCGAGCAGTACTTC. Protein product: CASSEGGQYGEQYF.

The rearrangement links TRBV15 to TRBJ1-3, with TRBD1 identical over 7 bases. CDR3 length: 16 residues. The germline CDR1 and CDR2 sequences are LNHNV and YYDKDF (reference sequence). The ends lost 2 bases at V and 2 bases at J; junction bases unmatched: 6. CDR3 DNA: TGTGCCACCAGCAGACAACGGACAGGTACTGGAAACACCATATATTTT. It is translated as CATSRQRTGTGNTIYF.

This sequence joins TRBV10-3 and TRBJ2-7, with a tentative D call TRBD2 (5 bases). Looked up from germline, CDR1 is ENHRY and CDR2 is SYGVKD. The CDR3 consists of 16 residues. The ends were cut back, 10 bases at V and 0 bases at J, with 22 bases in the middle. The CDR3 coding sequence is TGTGCCACCGCACTGCGGGTCTTTTTGAGCTCCTACGAGCAGTACTTC. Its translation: CATALRVFLSSYEQYF.

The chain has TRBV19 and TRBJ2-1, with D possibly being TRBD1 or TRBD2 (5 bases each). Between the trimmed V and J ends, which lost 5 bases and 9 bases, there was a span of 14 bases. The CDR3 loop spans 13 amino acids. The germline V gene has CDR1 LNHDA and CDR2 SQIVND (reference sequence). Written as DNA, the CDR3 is TGTGCCAGTAGTCTTCTCTCAGGGAGTGAGCAGTTCTTC. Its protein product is CASSLLSGSEQFF.

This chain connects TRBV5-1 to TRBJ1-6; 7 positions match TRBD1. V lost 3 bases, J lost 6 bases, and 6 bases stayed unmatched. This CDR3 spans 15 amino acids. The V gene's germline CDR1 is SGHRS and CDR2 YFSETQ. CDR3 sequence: CASSWEGASNSPLHF. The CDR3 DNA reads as TGCGCCAGCAGCTGGGAGGGGGCCAGTAATTCACCCCTCCACTTT.

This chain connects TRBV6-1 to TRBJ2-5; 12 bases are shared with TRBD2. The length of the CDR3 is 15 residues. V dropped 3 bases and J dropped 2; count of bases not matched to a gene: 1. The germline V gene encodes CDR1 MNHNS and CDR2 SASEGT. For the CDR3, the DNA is TGTGCCAGCAGTGATCTAGCGGGAGGGCAAGAGACCCAGTACTTC. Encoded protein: CASSDLAGGQETQYF.

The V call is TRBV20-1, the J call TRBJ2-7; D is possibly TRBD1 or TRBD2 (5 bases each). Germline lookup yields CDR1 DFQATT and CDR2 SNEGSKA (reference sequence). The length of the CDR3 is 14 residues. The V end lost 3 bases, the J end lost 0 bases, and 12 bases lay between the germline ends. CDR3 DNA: TGCAGTGCTAGTTGGTGGGGGAACTCCTACGAGCAGTACTTC. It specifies CSASWWGNSYEQYF.